Listed below are T cell receptor beta chains from one sample, sequenced in a study of T cell clones after liver transplantation. Clones were sequenced by immunoSEQ multiplex PCR, and TCRdb holds only the in-frame ones, with some missing. The sample contains more than 65,000 clones, 90% of which appear only once. Material: CD4+ T cells from blood, obtained before liver transplant. These receptors came from a human donor who received a liver transplant. CDR3s include the opening cysteine and the closing phenylalanine or tryptophan. D genes are given only for firm matches. Clone sizes are given selectively: once, few, many, or a class where the clone is expanded.

. | TRBD2 | TRBJ2-1 | TRBV5-4 | CASSPAGARYNEQFF | TGTGCCAGCTCCCCAGCGGGAGCCAGATACAATGAGCAGTTCTTC
. | . | TRBJ2-7 | TRBV11-2 | CASSLRGDSGTYEQYF | TGTGCCAGCAGCCTCCGGGGCGATAGCGGAACCTACGAGCAGTACTTC
. | . | TRBJ1-2 | TRBV6-6 | CASSYSVEREGTF | TGTGCCAGCAGTTACTCGGTGGAGAGAGAAGGCACCTTC
. | TRBD1 | TRBJ2-3 | TRBV5-4 | CASSPPVGGSDTQYF | TGTGCCAGCAGCCCCCCCGTAGGGGGCTCGGATACGCAGTATTTT
once | . | TRBJ1-2 | TRBV6-5 | CASSRTLSYGYTF | TGTGCCAGCAGTCGGACTCTATCCTATGGCTACACCTTC
. | . | TRBJ2-2 | TRBV30 | CAWNRDTITNAGELFF | TGTGCCTGGAATAGGGACACGATTACCAACGCCGGGGAGCTGTTTTTT
. | TRBD1 | TRBJ1-5 | TRBV30 | CAWRVNGQGDQPQHF | TGTGCCTGGAGAGTCAACGGACAGGGAGATCAGCCCCAGCATTTT
. | . | TRBJ2-1 | TRBV7-2 | CASSLVGVQFF | TGTGCCAGCAGCTTAGTAGGAGTGCAGTTCTTC
. | TRBD2 | TRBJ2-2 | TRBV19 | CASSLNRWSSGRVTRLTGELFF | TGTGCCAGTAGTTTAAATAGATGGTCTAGCGGGAGGGTCACGCGCCTTACCGGGGAGCTGTTTTTT
. | . | TRBJ2-5 | TRBV30 | CAWSGQETQYF | TGTGCCTGGAGCGGGCAAGAGACCCAGTACTTC
medium-sized | . | TRBJ2-2 | TRBV19 | CASSTTVTATGELFF | TGTGCCAGTAGTACAACAGTTACCGCCACCGGGGAGCTGTTTTTT
. | . | TRBJ1-3 | TRBV30 | CAWSAPSGNTIYF | TGTGCCTGGAGTGCGCCCTCTGGAAACACCATATATTTT